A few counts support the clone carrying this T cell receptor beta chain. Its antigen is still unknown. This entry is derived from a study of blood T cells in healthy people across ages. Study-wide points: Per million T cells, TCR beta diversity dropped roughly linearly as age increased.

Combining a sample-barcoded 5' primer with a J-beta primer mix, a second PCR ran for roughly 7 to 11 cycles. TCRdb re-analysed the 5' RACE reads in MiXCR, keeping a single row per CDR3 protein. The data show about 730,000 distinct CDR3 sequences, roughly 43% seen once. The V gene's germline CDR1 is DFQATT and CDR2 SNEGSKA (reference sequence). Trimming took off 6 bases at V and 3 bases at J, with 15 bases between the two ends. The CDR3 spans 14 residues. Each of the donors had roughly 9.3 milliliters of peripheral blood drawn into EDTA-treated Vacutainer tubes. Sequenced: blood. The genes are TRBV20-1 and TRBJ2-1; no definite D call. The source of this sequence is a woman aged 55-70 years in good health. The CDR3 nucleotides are TGCAGTGCCCCCTCACAGCGAAGCTACAATGAGCAGTTCTTC. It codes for CSAPSQRSYNEQFF.